These 29 T cell receptor beta chains were all obtained from the same sample, sequenced in a study of patients and donors after allogeneic stem cell transplantation. TCRdb fed the RT-PCR reads into MiXCR, producing one record per CDR3 protein. The sample includes more than 850,000 distinct CDR3 sequences, about 20% of them seen just once. Input material: blood, either unsorted or a sorted T cell fraction (not recorded which). The source is a human donor who was either an allogeneic HSCT recipient or a stem cell or donor lymphocyte infusion donor (not recorded which). It is not recorded whose cells these are; they may come from a transplant donor.

The chain carries TRBV20-1 and TRBJ2-5, with D perhaps matching TRBD2 (5 bases). From germline, CDR1 is DFQATT and CDR2 SNEGSKA (reference sequence). The CDR3 consists of 15 residues. The V end lost 2 bases, the J end lost 1 base, and 14 bases lay between the germline ends. CDR3 coding DNA: TGCAGTGCTAGACTACTGACGGGAACCCAAGAGACCCAGTACTTC. This sequence encodes CSARLLTGTQETQYF.

The V gene is TRBV19, the J gene TRBJ1-1, with a tentative D call TRBD1 (5 bases). V was pared by 7 bases and J by 2 bases, with 14 bases between. In germline, CDR1 is LNHDA, CDR2 SQIVND (reference sequence). The length of the CDR3 is 14 residues. This CDR3 is CASIPRERNTEAFF. The CDR3 DNA reads as TGTGCCAGTATTCCCAGGGAGAGAAACACTGAAGCTTTCTTT.

This chain links TRBV4-1 with TRBJ2-7; D gene unclear. V was pared by 0 bases and J by 2 bases, with 14 bases between. CDR1 MGHRA and CDR2 YSYEKL come from the germline V gene. The CDR3 totals 16 residues. For the CDR3, the DNA is TGCGCCAGCAGCCAAGATAAGGTACGGCAGACCTACGAGCAGTACTTC. Its translation is CASSQDKVRQTYEQYF.

This clonotype has ten or more counts. The V gene is TRBV27, the J gene TRBJ2-5; 11 bases match TRBD2. The length of the CDR3 is 19 residues. Germline trimming cut 0 bases from V and 2 bases from J; bases unmatched to any gene: 11. Germline V gives CDR1 MNHEY, CDR2 SMNVEV (reference sequence). CDR3 loop: CASSLSPDSGTSGQETQYF. The CDR3 region has the DNA TGTGCCAGCAGTTTATCGCCCGATTCAGGGACTAGCGGTCAAGAGACCCAGTACTTC.

This clonotype was counted between two and nine times. This chain joins TRBV7-8 and TRBJ2-1, with TRBD2 identical over 12 bases. This CDR3 is 19 amino acids long. The trim removed 2 bases at V and 0 bases at J, leaving 8 bases unmatched. The germline V gene encodes CDR1 SGHVS and CDR2 FQNEAQ. CDR3 in DNA: TGTGCCAGCAGCTTAACCTCGACTAGCGGGGGATACTCCTACAATGAGCAGTTCTTC. Protein sequence: CASSLTSTSGGYSYNEQFF. The whole variable domain, remainder taken from reference TRBV7-8 and TRBJ2-1, is GAGVSQSPRYKVAKRGQDVALRCDPISGHVSLFWYQQALGQGPEFLTYFQNEAQLDKSGLPSDRFFAERPEGSVSTLKIQRTQQEDSAVYLCASSLTSTSGGYSYNEQFFGPGTRLTVL.

The chain carries TRBV15 and TRBJ1-6; no clear D. This CDR3 has 15 residues. Germline CDR1 is LNHNV and CDR2 is YYDKDF (reference sequence). V lost 0 bases to trimming and J lost 9 bases, with 12 bases between them. The CDR3 loop reads CATSRDSAVGSPLHF. Written as DNA, the CDR3 is TGTGCCACCAGCAGAGATTCCGCGGTCGGTTCACCCCTCCACTTT.

The V and J genes are TRBV7-2 and TRBJ1-3; weak D call: TRBD1 (5 bases). There are 15 residues in the CDR3. Looked up from germline, CDR1 is SGHTA and CDR2 is FQGNSA. V lost 4 bases and J 1 base, leaving 11 bases between the germline ends. In nucleotides, the CDR3 is TGTGCCAGCAGCTCCCCGGGACCATCTGGAAACACCATATATTTT. Its translation: CASSSPGPSGNTIYF.

This clonotype has more than one count but fewer than ten. The CDR3 loop reads CSAPNEAYSYEQYF. DNA for the CDR3: TGCAGTGCCCCAAACGAGGCATACTCCTACGAGCAGTACTTC. V usage is TRBV20-1 and J usage is TRBJ2-7; no firm D call. The germline V gene encodes CDR1 DFQATT and CDR2 SNEGSKA (reference sequence). The CDR3 covers 14 residues. Trimming took 6 bases from V and 0 from J, leaving 15 bases between them.

This clonotype was seen ten or more times. This chain links TRBV4-2 with TRBJ2-2; TRBD1 agrees at 7 bases. The trim removed 6 bases at V and 1 base at J, leaving 8 bases unmatched. The germline CDR1 and CDR2 sequences are LGHNA and YNFKEQ. The CDR3 has 16 amino acids. In DNA form, the CDR3 reads TGTGCCAGCAGACCCTCCGGGACAGAGAACACCGGGGAGCTGTTTTTT. Its translation is CASRPSGTENTGELFF.

Only a few counts were recorded for this clonotype. CDR3 sequence: CASSDGGLRLFF. The CDR3 region has the DNA TGTGCCAGCAGCGATGGGGGTCTCCGGCTGTTTTTT. This chain links TRBV27 with TRBJ2-2; either TRBD1 or TRBD2 may supply D (5 bases each). Germline V lookup: CDR1 MNHEY, CDR2 SMNVEV (reference sequence). The CDR3 length is 12 residues. Deletions cut 6 bases from V and 13 bases from J, with 15 bases between.

The sample holds a few counts of this clonotype. The chain employs TRBV6-1 and TRBJ1-6; no clear D gene. Trimming cost V 6 bases and J 8 bases, with 14 bases left between them. The length of the CDR3 is 14 residues. CDR1 is MNHNS and CDR2 is SASEGT in the germline V gene. The CDR3 DNA sequence: TGTGCCAGCAGAAGAGACGGTAACGATTCACCCCTCCACTTT. It codes for CASRRDGNDSPLHF.

This clonotype was seen only a few times. This chain uses TRBV12-3 or TRBV12-4 with TRBJ2-3, with TRBD2 matching 7 bases. The V gene end was trimmed by 4 bases and the J gene end by 2 bases; junction bases not matched to a gene: 9. This CDR3 spans 16 amino acids. The CDR3 reads CASSWGLPKYTDTQYF. CDR3 nucleotide sequence: TGTGCCAGCAGTTGGGGACTACCGAAGTACACAGATACGCAGTATTTT.

The V gene is TRBV12-3 or TRBV12-4, the J gene TRBJ1-6; 8 bases are shared with TRBD1. The CDR3 contains 14 residues. V trimming: 7 bases; J trimming: 10 bases; junction bases outside the gene matches: 9. The CDR3 here is CASTYGQGSSPLHF. The DNA of the CDR3 is TGTGCCAGCACCTATGGACAGGGTAGCTCACCCCTCCACTTT.

This rearrangement joins TRBV15 to TRBJ2-5; possible D gene TRBD1, 6 bases. There are 12 residues in the CDR3. The V end lost 4 bases, the J end lost 4 bases, and 7 bases lay between the germline ends. Germline V lookup: CDR1 LNHNV, CDR2 YYDKDF (reference sequence). The CDR3 region has the DNA TGTGCCACCAGCACCAGGGGAGAGACCCAGTACTTC. Its protein product is CATSTRGETQYF.

This clonotype has only a few counts. The chain joins TRBV15 to TRBJ1-5, with D possibly being TRBD1 (5 bases). CDR1 and CDR2 (germline): LNHNV, YYDKDF (reference sequence). Trimming stripped 3 bases from V and 7 bases from J, with 19 bases between. The CDR3 has 16 amino acids. As DNA, the CDR3 is TGTGCCACCAGCAGCCATGGGAGGGGAACGGGACAGCCCCAGCATTTT. Translation gives CATSSHGRGTGQPQHF.

The rearrangement uses TRBV9 and TRBJ2-3, with 10 bases aligning to TRBD2. With 3 bases clipped from V and 10 bases from J, the junction kept 17 bases outside the gene matches. Germline CDR1 reads SGDLS; CDR2 reads YYNGEE. This CDR3 contains 17 residues. The CDR3 reads CASSAITSGANARSQYF. In DNA, the CDR3 is TGTGCCAGCAGCGCCATAACTAGCGGGGCCAACGCGAGGTCGCAGTATTTT. The whole variable domain, filled in from reference TRBV9 and TRBJ2-3, reads DSGVTQTPKHLITATGQRVTLRCSPRSGDLSVYWYQQSLDQGLQFLIQYYNGEERAKGNILERFSAQQFPDLHSELNLSSLELGDSALYFCASSAITSGANARSQYFGPGTRLTVL.

At least ten counts were recorded for this clonotype. The chain couples TRBV10-3 to TRBJ2-1; 12 bases are shared with TRBD2. The CDR3 loop spans 17 amino acids. The V gene's germline CDR1 is ENHRY and CDR2 SYGVKD. J gave up 7 bases and V 0 bases, and 7 bases lay outside the gene matches. The CDR3 DNA follows: TGTGCCATCAGTGAGTCGACTAGCGGGGGCTCAAGGAATGAGCAGTTCTTC. It specifies CAISESTSGGSRNEQFF.

This clonotype was observed a handful of times. V and J are TRBV6-5 and TRBJ2-1; 10 nucleotides align to TRBD2. Per the germline V gene, CDR1 is MNHEY and CDR2 is SVGAGI. V lost 4 bases and J lost 4; bases outside the gene matches: 10. CDR3 length equals 17 residues. The CDR3 reads CASSFARLAGAYNEQFF. CDR3 nucleotide sequence: TGTGCCAGCAGTTTCGCTAGACTAGCGGGTGCTTACAATGAGCAGTTCTTC.

The rearrangement links TRBV20-1 to TRBJ2-1; D possibly corresponds to TRBD2 (7 bases). Trimming took 4 bases from V and 0 from J, leaving 22 bases between them. The CDR3 is made up of 18 amino acids. Germline values: CDR1 DFQATT, CDR2 SNEGSKA (reference sequence). In DNA, the CDR3 is TGCAGTGCTAAGTTGCTTACGGGGGGCCCGAGCTCCTACAATGAGCAGTTCTTC. It yields the protein CSAKLLTGGPSSYNEQFF.

A single count supports this clonotype. Its ends do not fully match the called genes, so a read error is possible. The V and J genes are TRBV27 and TRBJ1-1, with a weak D call TRBD1 (5 bases). CDR3 size: 14 residues. Germline V CDR1 and CDR2: MNHEY, SMNVEV (reference sequence). CDR3 coding DNA: TGTGCCAGCAGTTTTGGGGGTATGAACACTGAAGCTCTCTTT. Encoded protein: CASSFGGMNTEALF.

In this sample, this clonotype turned up many times. This chain connects TRBV12-3 or TRBV12-4 to TRBJ2-5; D not resolved. The CDR3 has 13 amino acids. The V gene lost 6 bases and the J gene lost 4 bases, with 12 bases spanning the gap. CDR3 amino acids: CASSPRPTETQYF. CDR3 in DNA: TGTGCCAGCAGCCCTCGTCCGACAGAGACCCAGTACTTC.

This clonotype occurred a few times. The J gene is TRBJ2-2, the V gene TRBV7-9; D is undetermined. The CDR3 has 14 residues. Germline V CDR1 and CDR2: SEHNR, FQNEAQ (reference sequence). The V and J ends lost 3 bases and 4 bases respectively, with 9 bases between them. The DNA of the CDR3 is TGTGCCAGCAGCTTTAAAGGTAGCACCGGGGAGCTGTTTTTT. Translating it yields CASSFKGSTGELFF.

CDR3 amino acids: CATSRDRSISSYEQYF. The CDR3 bases are TGTGCCACCAGCAGAGATCGGTCGATCAGCTCCTACGAGCAGTACTTC. J is TRBJ2-7 and V is TRBV15; D gene unclear. V dropped 0 bases and J dropped 0 bases, with 12 bases sitting between them. Germline assignment: CDR1 LNHNV and CDR2 YYDKDF (reference sequence). This CDR3 is 16 amino acids long.

The V and J genes are TRBV21-1 and TRBJ1-4. TRBV21-1 is a known pseudogene. CDR3 size: 14 residues. CDR3 loop: CASSKGADGGKLFF. CDR3 nucleotides: TGTGCCAGCAGCAAAGGGGCAGATGGTGGAAAACTGTTTTTT.

This clonotype has more than one count but fewer than ten. The chain recombines TRBV4-2 with TRBJ2-1, with 8 bases matching TRBD2. The length of the CDR3 is 15 residues. J was trimmed by 0 bases and V by 2 bases; bases with no gene match: 0. Germline loops: CDR1 LGHNA, CDR2 YNFKEQ. DNA for the CDR3: TGTGCCAGCAGCCAAAGCGGGAGCTCCTACAATGAGCAGTTCTTC. As protein: CASSQSGSSYNEQFF.

The chain has TRBV9 and TRBJ1-2; 7 bases map to TRBD1. This CDR3 has 14 amino acids. The germline gives CDR1 SGDLS, CDR2 YYNGEE. The trim removed 4 bases at V and 4 bases at J, leaving 7 bases unmatched. CDR3: CASSRDSSSYGYTF. The CDR3 bases are TGTGCCAGCAGCAGGGACAGCTCCAGCTATGGCTACACCTTC.

CDR3 amino acids: CATSGFWGDEQFF. DNA of the CDR3: TGTGCCACCAGTGGATTTTGGGGGGATGAGCAGTTCTTC. The rearrangement uses TRBV24-1 and TRBJ2-1, with TRBD2 as a possible D gene (6 bases). The V and J ends lost 5 bases and 8 bases respectively, with 12 bases between them. Germline CDR1 reads KGHDR; CDR2 reads SFDVKD. The CDR3 is made up of 13 amino acids.

This clonotype was seen only a few times. V and J are TRBV5-1 and TRBJ2-6; D unclear. The V and J ends lost 7 bases and 0 bases respectively, with 8 bases between them. Per germline, CDR1 SGHRS and CDR2 YFSETQ. The CDR3 runs to 14 residues. The CDR3: CASLPSSGANVLTF. The CDR3 region has the DNA TGCGCCAGCCTGCCCTCCTCTGGGGCCAACGTCCTGACTTTC. The full variable domain, its missing parts supplied by reference TRBV5-1 and TRBJ2-6, is KAGVTQTPRYLIKTRGQQVTLSCSPISGHRSVSWYQQTPGQGLQFLFEYFSETQRNKGNFPGRFSGRQFSNSRSEMNVSTLELGDSALYLCASLPSSGANVLTFGAGSRLTVL.

In its sample, this clonotype was seen once. V usage is TRBV20-1 and J usage is TRBJ1-4, with 7 bases lining up with TRBD1. V shed 0 bases, J shed 8 bases, and the junction held 9 bases outside the gene matches. The CDR3 consists of 15 residues. Germline V gives CDR1 DFQATT, CDR2 SNEGSKA (reference sequence). The CDR3 spells CSARDRKGAREKLFF. In DNA, the CDR3 is TGCAGTGCTAGAGATCGTAAGGGGGCGAGGGAAAAACTGTTTTTT.